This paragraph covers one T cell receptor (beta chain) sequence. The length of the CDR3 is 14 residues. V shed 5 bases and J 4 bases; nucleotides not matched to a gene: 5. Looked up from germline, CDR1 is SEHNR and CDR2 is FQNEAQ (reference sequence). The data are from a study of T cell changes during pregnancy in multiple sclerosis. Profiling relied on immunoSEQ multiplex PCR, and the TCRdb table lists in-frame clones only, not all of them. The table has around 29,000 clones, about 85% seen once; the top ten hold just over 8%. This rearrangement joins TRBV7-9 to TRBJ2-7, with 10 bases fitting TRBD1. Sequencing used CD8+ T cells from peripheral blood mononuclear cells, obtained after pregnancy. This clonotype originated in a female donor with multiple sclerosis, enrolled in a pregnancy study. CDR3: CASSLGQGGYEQYF. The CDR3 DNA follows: TGTGCCAGCAGCCTAGGACAGGGGGGGTACGAGCAGTACTTC.